The subject of this entry is one TCR beta chain. Its antigen is not yet known. Base qualities are not recorded, but no much larger clone differs from it by a single base. The CDR3 regions of human TCRbeta chains were analyzed by immunosequencing. In the paper's pipeline: TCRs in the repertoires were matched against a reference library of SARS-CoV-2-specific TCRs that had been generated with the MIRA antigen-specificity platform. Breadth was defined as the fraction of unique TCRs that were SARS-CoV-2-associated. Depth was defined as the fraction of total T cells that were SARS-CoV-2-associated. Using the MIRA data, every spike-specific TCR was mapped to the spike region that the TCR reacted to and assigned to either a CD4 or a CD8 class. Log10-transformed breadth and depth values were compared by one-way ANOVA with Sidak's multiple comparisons tests. Sourced from immuneACCESS, this table was stored by TCRdb with only in-frame sequences that have V and J called. A share of the clones is absent; for the studies checked, an unresolved V gene accounts for under half, and the remainder has no known explanation. V, J and clone size are taken as reported in that table, and D and trimming were inferred from the DNA itself. For this sample the table gives 94,000 or so clones, of which 80% to 90% were detected only once. The top ten clones comprise under 2% of the sample.

This record comes from a study of T cell responses to AZD1222 COVID-19 vaccine (dated by TCRdb to the early 2020s). Context from the whole study: AZD1222 recipients whose second dose came at about 4 weeks and those whose second dose came at about 12 weeks were combined into one group, since spike-specific TCR depth and breadth did not differ between the two schedules. A total of 240 or so trial participants underwent TCR sequencing, of whom nearly 210 had received two doses of AZD1222 and approximately 26 had received two doses of the MenACWY control vaccine. Enrollment into the trials was organized by age into subgroups of 18-55, 56-69 and 70-plus years, and those subgroups contained about 160, 30 and 59 TCR-sequenced participants, respectively.

Counted from cysteine to phenylalanine, this CDR3 has 16 amino acids. CDR3 DNA is the only sequence kept; it has 48 bases, read in frame from the first base. V is trimmed back by 3 bases and J by 1 base, and the junction contains 3 bases that no gene match accounts for. CDR1 LGHDT and CDR2 YNNKEL are derived from the germline V gene (reference sequence). Study-level results and caveats: Vaccine-associated CD4 TCRs spanned the whole spike protein, with dominant responses in regions 160-218 and 743-854. Conclusions about previously exposed vaccinees are limited, since just 6 or 7 AZD1222 recipients were seropositive for SARS-CoV-2 at baseline. Participants were mostly white British and included more females than males, and it was suggested by the authors that clonal diversity may have been underestimated. No day 14 peak-response samples were available, so repertoires were characterized only after the peak T cell response. After two AZD1222 doses, both the breadth and the depth of spike-specific TCRs were significantly higher than at day 0 and than in MenACWY recipients. The 56-69-year group was small, and its depth increase did not reach significance, likely because of low power. Reportedly, close to half of the unique spike-specific TCRs recognized epitopes lying outside the regions that are mutated in the B.1.351 and B.1.1.7 variants.

The time point tag for this specimen amounts to: baseline before first vaccination. Vaccinee samples were obtained from the UK trials COV001 and COV002, which included a single-blind randomized controlled phase 2/3 trial of AZD1222 (ChAdOx1 nCoV-19) in healthy adults. Trial participant PBMC samples were collected at day 0 and day 28 after the second dose for TCRbeta chain sequencing. The receptor comes from an adult in good health. The chain uses TRBV3-1 (or the pseudogene TRBV3-2) and TRBJ2-3, with 11 middle bases fitting TRBD2. The specimen comprised peripheral blood, sampled on day 0 of AZD1222 vaccination. The CDR3 sequence is CASSQTSGDRTDTQYF. The bases read TGTGCCAGCAGCCAGACTAGCGGGGACCGCACAGATACGCAGTATTTT.